The rows below give T cell receptor beta chains drawn from one sample of a study of control samples from healthy donors and cancer patients. TCRdb's copy holds only in-frame clones and misses some; the assay was immunoSEQ multiplex PCR. The data hold some 150,000 clones, with approximately 92% observed a single time. Specimen: blood. The origin of the receptors is a man aged 25 to 40 in good health. The CDR3 runs from the conserved cysteine through the conserved F or W. D genes are given only for firm matches.

V gene	CDR3 length	J gene	D gene	CDR3 protein	CDR3 DNA
TRBV5-4	15	TRBJ2-1	TRBD2	CASSPGLAEYNEQFF	TGTGCCAGCAGCCCGGGACTAGCGGAATACAATGAGCAGTTCTTC
TRBV5-1	16	TRBJ2-1	-	CASSPTRRIVYNEQFF	TGCGCCAGCAGCCCGACCCGCCGAATCGTCTACAATGAGCAGTTCTTC
TRBV11-2	14	TRBJ1-5	-	CASSSRYSNQPQHF	TGTGCCAGCAGCTCTCGGTATAGCAATCAGCCCCAGCATTTT
TRBV6-1	13	TRBJ1-2	TRBD1	CASSDTGGRGYTF	TGTGCCAGCAGTGATACAGGGGGACGTGGCTACACCTTC
TRBV27	13	TRBJ1-2	-	CASSFGQRYGYTF	TGTGCCAGCAGTTTCGGACAAAGATATGGCTACACCTTC
TRBV5-1	16	TRBJ2-3	TRBD1	CASSLARDRFTDTQYF	TGCGCCAGCAGCTTGGCCCGGGACAGGTTCACAGATACGCAGTATTTT
TRBV19	15	TRBJ1-5	TRBD1	CASSNWDRGIQPQHF	TGTGCCAGTAGTAACTGGGACAGGGGTATTCAGCCCCAGCATTTT
TRBV7-8	16	TRBJ2-7	TRBD1	CASSFSPGQGAYEQYF	TGTGCCAGCAGCTTTTCCCCGGGACAGGGGGCCTACGAGCAGTACTTC
TRBV18	13	TRBJ1-1	-	CASSPRGEGKAFF	TGTGCCAGCTCACCCCGGGGAGAGGGGAAAGCTTTCTTT
TRBV6-1	16	TRBJ2-2	-	CASSESPGSNTGELFF	TGTGCCAGCAGTGAATCGCCAGGTTCGAACACCGGGGAGCTGTTTTTT
TRBV11-2	14	TRBJ1-1	-	CASSTHETNTEAFF	TGTGCCAGCAGCACCCATGAGACGAACACTGAAGCTTTCTTT
TRBV30	14	TRBJ1-1	-	CASRAVGFNTEAFF	TGTGCCTCTCGTGCCGTGGGATTTAACACTGAAGCTTTCTTT
TRBV6-6	15	TRBJ2-3	TRBD1	CASRRQGAGRDTQYF	TGTGCCAGCAGGCGACAGGGGGCAGGTCGAGATACGCAGTATTTT
TRBV30	14	TRBJ1-2	TRBD1	CAWSLDRGLEGYTF	TGTGCCTGGAGTCTTGACAGGGGGCTTGAGGGCTACACCTTC
TRBV5-1	14	TRBJ1-1	-	CASSLGVGVTEAFF	TGCGCCAGCAGCTTGGGTGTTGGCGTCACTGAAGCTTTCTTT
TRBV19	12	TRBJ1-1	-	CASSMGNTEAFF	TGTGCCAGTAGTATGGGGAACACTGAAGCTTTCTTT
TRBV5-1	15	TRBJ2-3	-	CASSQWALSTDTQYF	TGCGCCAGCAGCCAGTGGGCCCTTAGCACAGATACGCAGTATTTT